These 2 T cell receptor beta chains were sequenced from one sample in a study of shared clonotypes between healthy human individuals. The protocol was immunoSEQ multiplex PCR, while the TCRdb copy is restricted to in-frame clones and leaves out a portion. The sample has 2 million to 2.5 million clones, around 92% seen once. The material sequenced was naive CD4+ T cells from PBMCs. Subset of the sample: CD45RA+ positively selected. The receptors derive from a young man in good health. Some clones in this sample may be carry-over from other donors' samples.

The chain is built from TRBV5-4 and TRBJ2-7; perhaps TRBD2 as D (6 bases). Germline-derived CDR1 and CDR2 are SGHNT and YYREEE (reference sequence). V dropped 7 bases and J dropped 7 bases, with 18 bases sitting between them. This CDR3 is built from 13 residues. The CDR3 loop is CASARDSRYEQYF. Written as DNA, the CDR3 is TGTGCCAGCGCAAGGGACTCTAGGTATGAGCAGTACTTC.

The chain links TRBV27 to TRBJ1-1; 9 bases fit TRBD1. The CDR3 consists of 16 residues. CDR1 is MNHEY and CDR2 is SMNVEV in the germline V gene (reference sequence). V gave up 5 bases and J gave up 2 bases; unmatched junction bases: 9. The CDR3, as DNA: TGTGCCAGCAGTCCACCACCGGGACAGGGTAACACTGAAGCTTTCTTT. Protein sequence: CASSPPPGQGNTEAFF.